These T cell receptor beta chains were read from a single sample in a study of T cells expressing NK-cell markers. TCRdb reprocessed the 5' RACE reads and stores each CDR3 protein as one record, lacking DNA. The sample includes a few hundred thousand distinct CDR3 sequences. Sequencing was carried out using blood T cells: a sorted CD56 or NKG2C T cell subset, CD4+ or CD8+ T cells, or bulk PBMC T cells (not recorded which). Receptors were obtained from a man aged 18 to 69 in good health. The CDR3 runs from the conserved cysteine through the conserved F or W.

J | V | CDR3
TRBJ2-5 | TRBV2 | CASGHREETQYF
TRBJ1-1 | TRBV20-1 | CSARDGGGRGVSRTEAFF
TRBJ1-2 | TRBV5-5 | CASSLLPSGNYGYTF
TRBJ2-3 | TRBV12-3/TRBV12-4 | CASSLSTSGTDTQYF
TRBJ1-1 | TRBV29-1 | CSGKKQGALPEAFF
TRBJ2-5 | TRBV25-1 | CASSVITALVETQYF
TRBJ1-1 | TRBV12-3/TRBV12-4 | CASVHGDTEAFF
TRBJ2-5 | TRBV10-3 | CAISEPQDTETQYF
TRBJ2-3 | TRBV3-1 | CASSPGTSGGVSTDTQYF
TRBJ1-2 | TRBV13 | CASRVGQGAFVDYGYTF
TRBJ2-5 | TRBV6-5 | CASSYSMTGGGTQYF
TRBJ2-1 | TRBV7-2 | CASSLVGTSGENEQFF
TRBJ2-7 | TRBV6-5 | CASSSPRSEQYF
TRBJ2-3 | TRBV7-9 | CASSPGAVASDTQYF
TRBJ2-5 | TRBV4-2 | CASSQDSGLAGETQYF
TRBJ1-4 | TRBV20-1 | CSARPRQGLEFGEKLFF
TRBJ2-7 | TRBV3-1 | CASSRGQRTHEQYF
TRBJ2-2 | TRBV7-9 | CASSLRGGQQNTGELFF
TRBJ2-7 | TRBV12-5 | CASGLVSRFWGYEQYF
TRBJ2-1 | TRBV7-2 | CASSSSPGTGYHEQFF
TRBJ2-3 | TRBV20-1 | CSATLQRGGADTQYF
TRBJ2-3 | TRBV3-1 | CASSQRAGRWTDTQYF
TRBJ1-2 | TRBV27 | CASSLTRGTGDRGYTF
TRBJ1-3 | TRBV20-1 | CSARAGETGNTIYF
TRBJ2-7 | TRBV12-3/TRBV12-4 | CASAGTGSYEQYF
TRBJ2-1 | TRBV6-1 | CASSQGARKYNEQFF
TRBJ2-6 | TRBV6-5 | CASILGTGGLSGANVLTF
TRBJ1-1 | TRBV12-3/TRBV12-4 | CASRIGGAMNTEAFF
TRBJ2-1 | TRBV19 | CASSIWARQPNEQFF
TRBJ2-7 | TRBV9 | CASSVAPATYEQYF
TRBJ2-1 | TRBV25-1 | CPSSKKSGGAFYEQFF
TRBJ1-1 | TRBV7-2 | CASSSTPTTGGTEAFF
TRBJ1-3 | TRBV3-1 | CASSRGSSSGNTIYF
TRBJ2-7 | TRBV5-1 | CASSSHRGSNYEQYF
TRBJ2-1 | TRBV6-1 | CASSSGLVNNEQFF
TRBJ2-1 | TRBV2 | CASLRDRGYEQFF
TRBJ1-2 | TRBV6-5 | CASSYGPDRNFGYTF